The present TCR beta chain was sequenced within a study of beta chain features in type 1 diabetes (dated by TCRdb to between 2018 and 2020). About the full investigation: Mean age, gender distribution, total cell number and subset yield did not differ between patients and healthy donors. A total of roughly 98,000,000 sorted cells were examined across all samples, and RNA yield correlated strongly with the number of cells per subset. The study compared the TCRB repertoires of sorted circulating CD4+ T cell subsets in recently diagnosed type 1 diabetes patients with those in matched healthy donors. Naive and central memory subsets were obtained from all 30 or so donors, but regulatory and stem cell-like memory subsets were isolated from only 8 patients and roughly 8 healthy donors.

About this clone itself: Its target antigen remains unknown. Base qualities are not recorded, but no much larger clone differs from it by a single base.

A single peripheral blood draw of about 120 mL on average was collected from each donor into heparinised tubes. A BD FACSAria II and a panel including CD45RO, CCR7, CD25, CD127, CD95 and CD27 were used to sort naive, central memory, regulatory and stem cell-like memory CD4+ T cells. A purity above 95% was achieved for all sorted populations. Right away, PBMCs were isolated by Lymphoprep density gradient centrifugation and were stained directly, with no culture step. So that batch effects would be minimized, each experiment stained and sorted samples in pairs, pairing one healthy donor with one patient. General conclusions and limits of the study: Patients with type 1 diabetes made fewer insertions and deleted more nucleotides at VDJ recombination sites, implying thymic rearrangement abnormalities. Sequencing cDNA rather than genomic DNA could over-represent highly expressing activated cells, although activation and CD3 levels did not differ between groups. In all four CD4+ subsets, TCRB CDR3 length was moderately but significantly shorter in type 1 diabetes patients. Naive, central memory and regulatory TCRB repertoires appeared to be more similar among patients than among healthy donors. Because the HLA sub-analyses included only small numbers of individuals, any influence of HLA type on TCRB rearrangement was left unresolved. PCR may preferentially amplify shorter templates, but because patient and control samples were amplified and corrected together, any resulting skew would affect both groups equally.

The entire amount of isolated RNA was reverse transcribed using the High Capacity cDNA Reverse Transcription Kit, so the sequenced TCRB transcripts were expressed ones. Naive, central memory and regulatory T cell samples underwent deep immunoSEQ sequencing, averaging roughly 3.4 million total reads per sample. After sorted cells were lysed in RLT buffer, RNA was extracted with DNase-treated RNeasy Micro or Mini kits, with the choice depending on cell number. Each cell subset was processed on its own to prevent cross-contamination, while patient and healthy donor samples were processed together. Using the immunoSEQ multiplex PCR, TCRB sequences were amplified from cDNA into 87-bp fragments spanning the CDR3 region. Sequencing of the amplicons was done on the Illumina HiSeq platform. In the original analysis: Synthetic template baselines were used to correct PCR bias computationally, reads within Hamming distance 2 were collapsed together, and singletons that could not be merged were discarded. Reads were aligned against IMGT so that V, D and J genes, CDR3 length and insertions or deletions at six rearrangement sites could be assigned. Clonotype counts were normalized to sorted cell number within each subset before computing true diversity and Gini coefficients with the tcR R package. The overlap coefficient, calculated on TCRB nucleotide sequences, was used to quantify repertoire sharing. As a proxy for the pre-selection repertoire, out-of-frame TCRB sequences from naive cells were analyzed. Not all clones reach the TCRdb copy of this immuneACCESS table, which keeps in-frame sequences only. Checked studies attribute under half of the gap to unresolved V genes and leave the rest unexplained. That table gives V, J and clone size, and the DNA gave D and trimming. This sample holds hundreds of thousands of clones; roughly 15% were observed only once. 0.023% of the sample rests with the top ten.

The CDR1 and CDR2 encoded by the germline V gene are SQVTM and ANQGSEA. Relative to germline, V is 3 bases shorter and J is 2 bases shorter, with 4 bases between their ends. CDR3 length: 12 amino acids, cysteine to phenylalanine. Left in the record is the CDR3 DNA by itself, 36 bases read in frame from the first base. The sequencing sample was made of naive CD4+ T cells from blood. This sample's cell subset or site label indicates: true naive CD4+ T cells. This TCR was sampled from a woman aged 18-29 years in good health. This receptor chain uses TRBV29-1 and TRBJ2-2; no D segment can be confidently identified. In nucleotides, the sequence is TGCAGCGTTGACATCAACACCGGGGAGCTGTTTTTT. This codes for CSVDINTGELFF.